The next 18 T cell receptor beta chains were all read from a single sample in a study of T-cell reconstitution after alpha-beta-depleted transplantation in children. The library targeted TCRbeta and was prepared with unique molecular identifiers. TCRdb passed the PCR reads through MiXCR, listing each CDR3 protein once. The data hold hundreds of thousands of distinct CDR3 sequences, with around 13% observed a single time. The sample here was PBMCs, mostly from graft donor cells, taken 360 days after TCRalphabeta/CD19-depleted stem cell transplant. Receptors were obtained from a male patient between 10 and 17 years old who had a stem cell transplant for acute myeloid leukemia, so the T cells may come from the graft donor.

Only a few counts were recorded for this clonotype. The gene calls are TRBV10-3 and TRBJ2-5; D remains ambiguous. Germline lookup yields CDR1 ENHRY and CDR2 SYGVKD. This CDR3 region has 13 residues. V dropped 5 bases and J dropped 1 base, with 8 bases sitting between them. CDR3 nucleotide sequence: TGTGCCATCAGTCGGGCGATCCAAGAGACCCAGTACTTC. Encoded protein: CAISRAIQETQYF.

This clonotype was observed a few times. This chain connects TRBV5-1 to TRBJ2-7, with a possible D match to TRBD2 (5 bases). Per germline, CDR1 SGHRS and CDR2 YFSETQ. This CDR3 contains 15 residues. Trimming removed 5 bases at V and 4 bases at J, with 19 bases between. CDR3 DNA sequence: TGCGCCAGCAGTTACGCGACTACGCCTAGTTACGAGCAGTACTTC. Translation gives CASSYATTPSYEQYF.

The chain uses TRBV12-3 or TRBV12-4 and TRBJ2-6, with D possibly matching TRBD2 (7 bases). This CDR3 spans 18 amino acids. Trimming cost V 8 bases and J 3 bases, with 23 bases left between them. CDR3 sequence: CASPPRGVGAGGANVLTF. DNA for the CDR3: TGTGCCAGCCCCCCTCGGGGGGTGGGGGCTGGTGGGGCCAACGTCCTGACTTTC.

The J gene is TRBJ2-2, the V gene TRBV29-1; 7 bases align to TRBD2. The CDR3 totals 14 residues. The trim removed 6 bases at V and 2 bases at J, leaving 6 bases unmatched. Germline CDR1 reads SQVTM; CDR2 reads ANQGSEA. The CDR3 coding sequence is TGCAGCGTCGGCACTAGCGCTAACACCGGGGAGCTGTTTTTT. It is translated as CSVGTSANTGELFF.

CDR3 coding DNA: TGTGCCAGCAGTCAGGTCGGGGGGCGCATCACTGAAGCTTTCTTT. It specifies CASSQVGGRITEAFF. V and J are TRBV28 and TRBJ1-1; D is perhaps TRBD1 (6 bases). CDR3 length: 15 residues. V lost 5 bases, J lost 4 bases, and 17 bases lay in between. Germline V gene data show CDR1 as MDHEN and CDR2 as SYDVKM. Full variable domain (outside the CDR3, taken from reference TRBV28 and TRBJ1-1): DVKVTQSSRYLVKRTGEKVFLECVQDMDHENMFWYRQDPGLGLRLIYFSYDVKMKEKGDIPEGYSVSREKKERFSLILESASTNQTSMYLCASSQVGGRITEAFFGQGTRLTVV.

The sample holds a few counts of this clonotype. This chain joins TRBV20-1 and TRBJ2-7, with 8 bases fitting TRBD2. The CDR3 runs to 13 residues. Trimming removed 3 bases from V and 3 bases from J; junction bases left unmatched: 4. Germline CDR1 DFQATT, CDR2 SNEGSKA (reference sequence). The CDR3 DNA reads TGCAGTGCTAGGCCGGGACTAGTCTACGAGCAGTACTTC. It translates to CSARPGLVYEQYF.

The CDR3 bases are TGTGCCAGCAGCCAAGATCTGACGGGAGGGCCTGGCGAGCAGTACTTC. Translation gives CASSQDLTGGPGEQYF. V gene TRBV4-2 combines with J gene TRBJ2-7, with 8 nucleotides matching TRBD2. This CDR3 comprises 16 residues. Germline V gives CDR1 LGHNA, CDR2 YNFKEQ. Germline trimming cut 0 bases from V and 6 bases from J; bases unmatched to any gene: 10.

This clonotype was seen many times. The V and J genes are TRBV28 and TRBJ1-1, with unresolved D. The V gene's germline CDR1 is MDHEN and CDR2 SYDVKM. V was shortened by 5 bases and J by 1 base, with 8 bases between the two germline ends. The CDR3 runs 13 residues. CDR3 in amino acids: CASSPSTNTEAFF. The CDR3 nucleotides read TGTGCCAGCAGTCCCTCCACGAACACTGAAGCTTTCTTT. Supplemented by reference TRBV28 and TRBJ1-1, the full variable domain reads DVKVTQSSRYLVKRTGEKVFLECVQDMDHENMFWYRQDPGLGLRLIYFSYDVKMKEKGDIPEGYSVSREKKERFSLILESASTNQTSMYLCASSPSTNTEAFFGQGTRLTVV.

V is TRBV4-3 and J is TRBJ2-1; 9 nucleotides match TRBD1. This CDR3 spans 15 amino acids. Germline CDR1 LGHNA, CDR2 YSLEER. V lost 5 bases, J lost 7 bases, and 9 bases stayed unmatched. The CDR3 nucleotides are TGCGCCAGCAGCTCCGGGACAGGGACTTGGAATGAGCAGTTCTTC. Translating it yields CASSSGTGTWNEQFF.

The table lists this clonotype with a few counts. The chain carries TRBV7-3 and TRBJ2-1; 7 nucleotides agree with TRBD1. The CDR3 extends over 12 amino acids. The V gene end was trimmed by 5 bases and the J gene end by 8 bases; junction bases not matched to a gene: 3. CDR1 is SGHTA and CDR2 is FQGTGA in the germline V gene. The CDR3 DNA reads as TGTGCCAGCAGCCCGACAGGGCATGAGCAGTTCTTC. Translation gives CASSPTGHEQFF.

V usage is TRBV6-2 or TRBV6-3 and J usage is TRBJ2-2; D possibly corresponds to TRBD2 (5 bases). Trimming left V 5 bases short and J 8 bases short, with 12 bases between. Per the germline V gene, CDR1 is MNHEY and CDR2 is SVGEGT. This CDR3 is 13 amino acids long. The CDR3 sequence: CASSTWVAGELFF. CDR3 nucleotide sequence: TGTGCCAGCAGTACATGGGTAGCGGGGGAGCTGTTTTTT.

A few counts support this clonotype. As DNA, the CDR3 is TGTGCCAGCAGCTACGGCTTGCGGGAGCAGTTCTTC. Translated: CASSYGLREQFF. V is TRBV6-2 or TRBV6-3 and J is TRBJ2-1; no clear D gene. The CDR3 runs 12 residues. V shed 6 bases and J shed 10 bases, with 13 bases lying between them. CDR1 and CDR2 from the germline V gene are MNHEY and SVGEGT.

This clonotype was seen more than once but under ten times. This chain connects TRBV20-1 to TRBJ2-5, with no clear D. The CDR3 is made up of 13 amino acids. CDR1 is DFQATT, CDR2 SNEGSKA, per germline (reference sequence). The CDR3 sequence: CSVASPSLGTQYF. The CDR3, as DNA: TGCAGCGTTGCCTCGCCTAGTCTAGGGACCCAGTACTTC.

This clonotype appeared a few times. The chain has TRBV6-5 and TRBJ2-4; D is unclear. V lost 5 bases and J lost 0, with 8 bases in between. Germline lookup yields CDR1 MNHEY and CDR2 SVGAGI. The CDR3 is 14 amino acids. CDR3 sequence: CASSPSGAKNIQYF. The CDR3 DNA reads as TGTGCCAGCAGTCCCTCGGGAGCCAAAAACATTCAGTACTTC.

The CDR3 DNA reads as TGCAGTGCCCGAGATCTAGACAGGGGGCGAAGCGAGCAGTACTTC. Protein product: CSARDLDRGRSEQYF. The chain is built from TRBV20-1 and TRBJ2-7; 10 bases line up with TRBD1. With V trimmed by 6 bases and J by 6 bases, 14 bases remained unmatched. The CDR3 sequence is 15 residues long. In germline, CDR1 is DFQATT, CDR2 SNEGSKA (reference sequence).

V gene TRBV28 combines with J gene TRBJ2-5; perhaps TRBD2 as D (5 bases). Germline V gives CDR1 MDHEN, CDR2 SYDVKM. V lost 6 bases, J lost 2 bases, and 22 bases lay in between. This CDR3 is 17 amino acids long. CDR3 nucleotides: TGTGCCAGCAGCTCCACCGTTGAGGCGGGCGCACAAGAGACCCAGTACTTC. Residues: CASSSTVEAGAQETQYF. The whole variable domain, remainder taken from reference TRBV28 and TRBJ2-5, is DVKVTQSSRYLVKRTGEKVFLECVQDMDHENMFWYRQDPGLGLRLIYFSYDVKMKEKGDIPEGYSVSREKKERFSLILESASTNQTSMYLCASSSTVEAGAQETQYFGPGTRLLVL.

The chain carries TRBV4-3 and TRBJ1-3; D call uncertain. V was trimmed by 6 bases and J by 0 bases, leaving 18 bases between them. The CDR3 length is 17 residues. Germline-derived CDR1 and CDR2 are LGHNA and YSLEER. CDR3 in amino acids: CASSHIAGPSSGNTIYF. In DNA, the CDR3 is TGCGCCAGCAGTCACATTGCAGGCCCAAGCTCTGGAAACACCATATATTTT.

This clonotype was detected many times. The rearrangement uses TRBV29-1 and TRBJ2-7; 8 positions agree with TRBD2. V lost 7 bases to trimming and J lost 5 bases; unmatched junction nucleotides: 4. The germline gives CDR1 SQVTM, CDR2 ANQGSEA. The CDR3 is 11 residues long. The CDR3 nucleotides read TGCAGCGCGCGGGAGGTACACGAGCAGTACTTC. Translating gives CSAREVHEQYF.